The clone carrying this T cell receptor beta chain was observed a handful of times. This specimen comes from a study of cytomegalovirus exposure and HLA in healthy donors. V lost 5 bases, J lost 8 bases, and 10 bases lay in between. Germline values: CDR1 DFQATT, CDR2 SNEGSKA (reference sequence). The CDR3 is made up of 11 amino acids. Both 60 Vbeta primers and 13 Jbeta primers went into the PCR. Data came from immunoSEQ multiplex PCR; TCRdb stores just in-frame clones and leaves some out. The sample lists approximately 100,000 clones; about three fifths were seen once. V is TRBV20-1 and J is TRBJ2-1; no clear D. What was sequenced was PBMCs. This clonotype was sampled from a man between 25 and 39 years old in good health and CMV-seronegative. CDR3 amino acids: CSAFKTDEQFF. CDR3 nucleotides: TGCAGTGCTTTTAAAACGGATGAGCAGTTCTTC.